This TCR beta chain was sequenced in a study of blood T cell repertoires in COVID-19. The overall study: PBMCs, B-cell-depleted T cells, or T cells provided the cDNA or gDNA that made up the material.

CDR1 and CDR2 (germline): PRHDT, FYEKMQ (reference sequence). The CDR3 has 15 residues. V lost 1 base, J lost 4 bases, and 6 bases stayed unmatched. Per the study methods: Cell counts per sample came from amplifying reference gene primers. This table comes from immunoSEQ multiplex PCR, and its TCRdb copy is limited to in-frame clones, with some not included. V, J and clone size are taken as reported in that table, and D and trimming were inferred from the DNA itself. Among some 97,000 clones listed, approximately 80% were seen once. The sequence was obtained from a man in his forties or fifties with active or convalescent COVID-19. The sequenced material came from peripheral blood. The chain carries TRBV13 and TRBJ1-1, with 7 bases fitting TRBD1. The CDR3 is CASSLDRGWVTEAFF. The CDR3, as DNA: TGTGCCAGCAGCTTAGACAGGGGTTGGGTCACTGAAGCTTTCTTT.